Below, 11 T cell receptor beta chains from the same sample are listed, as sequenced in a study of cytomegalovirus exposure and HLA in healthy donors. A multiplex PCR was run with 60 Vbeta primers and 13 Jbeta primers. The table came from immunoSEQ multiplex PCR; TCRdb's copy has only in-frame clones and leaves some out. This repertoire includes 110,000 to 150,000 clones. The sequencing sample was made of PBMCs. The receptors originated from a male donor in good health and CMV-seronegative.

This chain connects TRBV9 to TRBJ1-6; 7 bases are shared with TRBD1. The V gene's germline CDR1 is SGDLS and CDR2 YYNGEE. After removal of 2 bases from V and 10 bases from J, the junction contained 6 bases not matched to a gene. The CDR3 is 14 residues long. Here the CDR3 DNA reads TGTGCCAGCAGCGTGGAACAGGGGTTGTCACCCCTCCACTTT. This codes for CASSVEQGLSPLHF.

The J gene is TRBJ1-5, the V gene TRBV5-6; weak D call: TRBD1 (6 bases). CDR1 and CDR2 from the germline V gene are SGHDT and YYEEEE. The CDR3 is 15 amino acids. Trimming shortened V by 2 bases and J by 2 bases, and 11 bases separated the two germline ends. The CDR3 nucleotides are TGTGCCAGCAGCTTTTACAGGGTGGGCAATCAGCCCCAGCATTTT. Translating gives CASSFYRVGNQPQHF.

The chain combines TRBV27 with TRBJ1-2; TRBD1 might be the D (6 bases). This CDR3 is 12 amino acids long. CDR1 is MNHEY and CDR2 is SMNVEV in the germline V gene (reference sequence). The V gene lost 6 bases and the J gene lost 7 bases, with 12 bases spanning the gap. CDR3 protein: CASSSGVAGYTF. DNA for the CDR3: TGTGCCAGCAGCTCAGGGGTGGCTGGCTACACCTTC.

This chain connects TRBV5-1 to TRBJ2-5, with D possibly being TRBD1 (6 bases). This CDR3 is 14 amino acids long. Trimming removed 4 bases from V and 0 bases from J, with 10 bases in between. CDR1 SGHRS and CDR2 YFSETQ come from the germline V gene. The CDR3 nucleotides read TGCGCCAGCAGCCCACAGGGATACCAAGAGACCCAGTACTTC. Protein: CASSPQGYQETQYF.

The genes are TRBV5-1 and TRBJ2-7; 14 positions match TRBD2. The CDR3 totals 15 residues. Germline V gives CDR1 SGHRS, CDR2 YFSETQ. V shed 4 bases, J shed 3 bases, and the junction held 3 bases outside the gene matches. CDR3 protein: CASSPGTSGGYEQYF. The CDR3 region has the DNA TGCGCCAGCAGCCCTGGGACTAGCGGGGGCTACGAGCAGTACTTC.

This sequence joins TRBV6-1 and TRBJ1-4; TRBD1 agrees at 8 bases. CDR1 is MNHNS, CDR2 SASEGT, per germline. The CDR3 runs 14 residues. The V gene end was trimmed by 7 bases and the J gene end by 7 bases; junction bases not matched to a gene: 8. CDR3 nucleotide sequence: TGTGCCAGCAACCTGGACAGGGTAGTTGAAAAACTGTTTTTT. Residues: CASNLDRVVEKLFF.

The CDR3 DNA is TGTGCCAGCACCAAACGGGCGGGTCTTAATCAGCCCCAGCATTTT. Amino acids: CASTKRAGLNQPQHF. The chain joins TRBV27 to TRBJ1-5; D gene ambiguous. CDR1 and CDR2 (germline): MNHEY, SMNVEV (reference sequence). V lost 7 bases, J lost 4 bases, and 17 bases lay in between. The CDR3 covers 15 residues.

The chain joins TRBV11-2 to TRBJ2-5; 7 positions agree with TRBD2. The germline CDR1 and CDR2 sequences are SGHAT and FQNNGV. V was pared by 4 bases and J by 5 bases, with 19 bases of the junction left unmatched. This CDR3 comprises 18 residues. The CDR3, as DNA: TGTGCCAGCAGCTGGTCCGGCTCCAGCGGGGCGGATAGGGAGACCCAGTACTTC. It translates to CASSWSGSSGADRETQYF.

CDR3 loop: CASSLAGGPDTQYF. The CDR3 region has the DNA TGTGCCAGCAGCTTAGCGGGAGGGCCAGATACGCAGTATTTT. This rearrangement joins TRBV13 to TRBJ2-3; the match to TRBD2 covers 8 bases. CDR3 length equals 14 residues. Germline loops: CDR1 PRHDT, CDR2 FYEKMQ (reference sequence). After removal of 1 base from V and 4 bases from J, the junction contained 1 base not matched to a gene. Looking up the rest from reference TRBV13 and TRBJ2-3 gives the full variable domain: AAGVIQSPRHLIKEKRETATLKCYPIPRHDTVYWYQQGPGQDPQFLISFYEKMQSDKGSIPDRFSAQQFSDYHSELNMSSLELGDSALYFCASSLAGGPDTQYFGPGTRLTVL.

The gene calls are TRBV5-1 and TRBJ2-1, with D perhaps TRBD1 (6 bases). The CDR3 spans 15 residues. CDR1 and CDR2 (germline): SGHRS, YFSETQ. V lost 1 base and J 8 bases, leaving 16 bases between the germline ends. The CDR3 spells CASSLRGPQGHEQFF. The CDR3, as DNA: TGCGCCAGCAGCTTGAGGGGACCACAGGGTCATGAGCAGTTCTTC.

V usage is TRBV10-3 and J usage is TRBJ2-1; D is possibly TRBD2 (6 bases). V lost 8 bases and J lost 4, with 9 bases in between. CDR1 and CDR2 from the germline V gene are ENHRY and SYGVKD. The CDR3 is 12 residues long. The CDR3 DNA follows: TGTGCCATCGGCGGGGAATACAATGAGCAGTTCTTC. Translated, it gives CAIGGEYNEQFF.